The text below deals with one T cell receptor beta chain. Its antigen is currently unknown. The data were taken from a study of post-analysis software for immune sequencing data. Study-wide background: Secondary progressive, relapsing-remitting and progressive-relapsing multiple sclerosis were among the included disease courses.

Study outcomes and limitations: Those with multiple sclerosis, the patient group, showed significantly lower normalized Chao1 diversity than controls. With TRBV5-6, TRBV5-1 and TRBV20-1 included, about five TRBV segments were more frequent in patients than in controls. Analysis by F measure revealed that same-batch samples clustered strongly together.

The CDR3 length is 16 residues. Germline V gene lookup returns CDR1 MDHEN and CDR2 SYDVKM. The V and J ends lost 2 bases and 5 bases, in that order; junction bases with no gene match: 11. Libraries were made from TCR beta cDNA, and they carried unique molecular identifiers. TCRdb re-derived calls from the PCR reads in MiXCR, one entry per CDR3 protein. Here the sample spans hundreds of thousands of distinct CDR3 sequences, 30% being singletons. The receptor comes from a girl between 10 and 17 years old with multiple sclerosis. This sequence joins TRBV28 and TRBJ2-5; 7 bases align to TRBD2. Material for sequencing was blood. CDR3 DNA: TGTGCCAGCAGTTTAGTCAGCGGGAAGGCCCGGGAGACCCAGTACTTC. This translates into CASSLVSGKARETQYF. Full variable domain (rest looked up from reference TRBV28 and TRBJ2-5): DVKVTQSSRYLVKRTGEKVFLECVQDMDHENMFWYRQDPGLGLRLIYFSYDVKMKEKGDIPEGYSVSREKKERFSLILESASTNQTSMYLCASSLVSGKARETQYFGPGTRLLVL.